The TCR beta chain described here comes from a study of cytomegalovirus exposure and HLA in healthy donors. The CDR3 consists of 15 residues. Germline-derived CDR1 and CDR2 are LNHDA and SQIVND (reference sequence). With 3 bases removed from V and 1 base from J, the gap between germline ends came to 10 bases. Notes on this clone: The antigen is not known.

Findings and limits, study-wide: Compared with the roughly 670-donor mean, an Asian-associated ancestry cluster reportedly had fewer N-insertions, according to a later analysis. The study designated 150 or so TCR beta chains cytomegalovirus-associated.

The study ran its PCR with 60 Vbeta and 13 Jbeta primers. The protocol was immunoSEQ multiplex PCR, while the TCRdb copy is restricted to in-frame clones and leaves out a portion. Its listing shows roughly 53,000 clones. V gene TRBV19 combines with J gene TRBJ1-5; no clear D gene. Sequencing was performed on PBMCs. The TCR was taken from a female donor in good health and CMV-seronegative. CDR3 residues: CASSIRGNSNQPQHF. The CDR3 DNA is TGTGCCAGTAGTATTCGCGGGAACAGCAATCAGCCCCAGCATTTT.